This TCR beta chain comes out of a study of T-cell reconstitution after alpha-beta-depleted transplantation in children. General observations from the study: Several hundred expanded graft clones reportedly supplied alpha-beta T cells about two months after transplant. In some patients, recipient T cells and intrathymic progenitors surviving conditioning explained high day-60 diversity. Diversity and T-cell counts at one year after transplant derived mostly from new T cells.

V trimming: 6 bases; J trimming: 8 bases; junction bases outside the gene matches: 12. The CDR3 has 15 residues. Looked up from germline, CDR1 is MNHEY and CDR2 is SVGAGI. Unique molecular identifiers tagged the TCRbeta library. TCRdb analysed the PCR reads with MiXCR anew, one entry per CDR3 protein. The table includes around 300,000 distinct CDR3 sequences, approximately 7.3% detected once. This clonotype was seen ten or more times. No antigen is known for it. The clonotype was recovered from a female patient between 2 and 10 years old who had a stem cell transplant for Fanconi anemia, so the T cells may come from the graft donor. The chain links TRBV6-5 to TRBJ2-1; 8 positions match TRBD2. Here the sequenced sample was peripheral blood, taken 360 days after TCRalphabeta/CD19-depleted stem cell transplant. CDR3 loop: CASSPGGGPLYEQFF. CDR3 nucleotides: TGTGCCAGCAGCCCCGGCGGGGGGCCTCTCTATGAGCAGTTCTTC.